This TCR beta chain was captured in a study of blood T cell repertoires in COVID-19. Study-wide context: COVID-19 samples from acute and convalescent phases originated in the United States, Italy and Spain.

This CDR3 region has 15 residues. V was pared by 6 bases and J by 0 bases, with 14 bases between. Germline V gives CDR1 SEHNR, CDR2 FQNEAQ (reference sequence). How the authors handled the data: From reference gene primer amplification, estimates of nucleated cell counts were derived. Repertoires were generated with immunoSEQ multiplex PCR, while TCRdb's copy carries only in-frame clones and drops some. The V and J calls and clone size are taken from that table; D and trimming were inferred from the DNA. Among about 230,000 clones listed, around 84% were seen once. The chain recombines TRBV7-9 with TRBJ1-1; D is uncertain. The sequence derives from a man aged 50-60 years with COVID-19, enrolled during active disease. Material: peripheral blood. Here the CDR3 reads CASSLHMSLNTEAFF. The CDR3 DNA reads as TGTGCCAGCAGTCTCCACATGTCTTTGAACACTGAAGCTTTCTTT.